The 21 T cell receptor beta chains below all came from one sample that was sequenced in a study of post-analysis software for immune sequencing data. Study observations and caveats: Among about 5 TRBV segments more frequent in patients than controls were TRBV5-6, TRBV5-1 and TRBV20-1.

Each TCR beta cDNA library carried unique molecular identifiers. A single record per CDR3 protein comes from TCRdb applying MiXCR to the PCR reads. The sample holds 350,000 to 450,000 distinct CDR3 sequences, approximately 38% seen once. No antigen has been assigned to these receptors. Source material: blood. All receptors come from a girl between 5 and 17 years old with multiple sclerosis.

The chain is built from TRBV12-3 or TRBV12-4 and TRBJ2-3; 9 positions match TRBD1. This CDR3 is 14 amino acids long. After removal of 7 bases from V and 3 bases from J, the junction contained 5 bases not matched to a gene. The CDR3 DNA reads TGTGCCAGCACCAAAGGACAGGGGACAGATACGCAGTATTTT. Protein sequence: CASTKGQGTDTQYF.

As concerns this clonotype: A much larger clonotype is one base distant, so this may be a read error. In DNA form, the CDR3 reads TGTGCCAGCAGTGAAGGGGACTACAGTGAGCAGTTCTTC. Translation: CASSEGDYSEQFF. This sequence joins TRBV6-4 and TRBJ2-1; 7 nucleotides line up with TRBD2. The CDR3 consists of 13 residues. CDR1 and CDR2 (germline): MRHNA, SNTAGT.

The chain employs TRBV29-1 and TRBJ2-1; D gene ambiguous. Trimming took 5 bases from V and 5 from J, leaving 13 bases between them. Germline V gives CDR1 SQVTM, CDR2 ANQGSEA. The CDR3 contains 13 residues. The CDR3 here is CSVYRTQNNEQFF. The CDR3 coding sequence is TGCAGCGTTTACCGGACCCAGAACAATGAGCAGTTCTTC.

This clonotype was counted a few times. V and J are TRBV11-2 and TRBJ2-7, with D unresolved. Trimming left V 4 bases short and J 1 base short, with 11 bases between. The CDR3 is made up of 14 amino acids. Germline-derived CDR1 and CDR2 are SGHAT and FQNNGV. This chain's CDR3 is CASSSAVPSYEQYF. The CDR3, as DNA: TGTGCCAGCAGCTCTGCAGTACCTTCCTACGAGCAGTACTTC.

The CDR3 DNA sequence: TGTGCCAGCAGAGGGACATCGAAGGACTACACCTTC. This encodes CASRGTSKDYTF. The chain uses TRBV12-3 or TRBV12-4 and TRBJ1-2; D may be TRBD1 (6 bases). V shed 6 bases and J shed 10 bases, with 15 bases lying between them. There are 12 residues in the CDR3.

The chain joins TRBV11-2 to TRBJ2-7; D is undetermined. Trimming stripped 6 bases from V and 2 bases from J, with 8 bases between. Germline assignment: CDR1 SGHAT and CDR2 FQNNGV. The CDR3 contains 12 residues. The CDR3: CASRTETYEQYF. CDR3 DNA: TGTGCCAGCAGAACAGAAACCTACGAGCAGTACTTC.

This rearrangement joins TRBV4-1 to TRBJ1-1; unclear D gene. Trimming took off 2 bases at V and 4 bases at J, with 8 bases between the two ends. Germline CDR1 and CDR2: MGHRA and YSYEKL. CDR3 length: 13 residues. The CDR3 region has the DNA TGCGCCAGCAGCCAAACCCCTAGCACTGAAGCTTTCTTT. Translated, it gives CASSQTPSTEAFF.

This clonotype was observed a handful of times. The chain has TRBV7-2 and TRBJ2-7; the D is unclear. The V gene's germline CDR1 is SGHTA and CDR2 FQGNSA. This CDR3 is built from 12 residues. The V and J ends lost 8 bases and 2 bases respectively, with 10 bases between them. The CDR3 nucleotides read TGTGCCAGCTCCGCTGTACCCTACGAGCAGTACTTC. It translates to CASSAVPYEQYF.

The chain recombines TRBV27 with TRBJ1-2, with 7 bases fitting TRBD1. Germline trimming cut 6 bases from V and 3 bases from J; bases unmatched to any gene: 7. Germline V CDR1 and CDR2: MNHEY, SMNVEV (reference sequence). The CDR3 has 14 residues. The CDR3 here is CASSSQGGYYGYTF. As DNA, the CDR3 is TGTGCCAGCAGCTCCCAGGGGGGGTACTATGGCTACACCTTC.

A few counts support this clonotype. The J gene is TRBJ2-7, the V gene TRBV20-1, with a weak D call TRBD2 (5 bases). The CDR3 extends over 12 amino acids. Germline loops: CDR1 DFQATT, CDR2 SNEGSKA (reference sequence). The V end lost 6 bases, the J end lost 2 bases, and 11 bases lay between the germline ends. Written as DNA, the CDR3 is TGCAGTGCCGCCCCGGGAACCTACGAGCAGTACTTC. Its protein is CSAAPGTYEQYF.

Only one count was recorded for this clonotype. Its ends do not fully match the called genes, so a read error is possible. V is TRBV12-3 or TRBV12-4 and J is TRBJ1-1, with D hard to call. The CDR3 is made up of 13 amino acids. CDR3 coding DNA: TGTACCAGCAGTTTATCCCAAAACACTGAAGCTTTCTTT. Translating gives CTSSLSQNTEAFF.

V usage is TRBV14 and J usage is TRBJ2-3; 8 positions agree with TRBD1. This CDR3 has 15 residues. V lost 2 bases, J lost 4 bases, and 5 bases stayed unmatched. CDR1 and CDR2 (germline): SGHDN, FVKESK. In nucleotides, the CDR3 is TGTGCCAGCAGCCAACACAACAGGGGGGCAGATACGCAGTATTTT. Protein: CASSQHNRGADTQYF. The full variable domain, completed using reference TRBV14 and TRBJ2-3, is EAGVTQFPSHSVIEKGQTVTLRCDPISGHDNLYWYRRVMGKEIKFLLHFVKESKQDESGMPNNRFLAERTGGTYSTLKVQPAELEDSGVYFCASSQHNRGADTQYFGPGTRLTVL.

The rearrangement joins TRBV6-1 to TRBJ1-5; tentatively, D is TRBD1 (5 bases). Germline CDR1 reads MNHNS; CDR2 reads SASEGT. CDR3 size: 13 residues. Trimming stripped 10 bases from V and 4 bases from J, with 14 bases between. In nucleotides, the CDR3 is TGTGCCACCACCGGGGGTTTAAATCAGCCCCAGCATTTT. Translated: CATTGGLNQPQHF.

The chain links TRBV20-1 to TRBJ1-2; tentative D call: TRBD1 (6 bases). Germline CDR1 reads DFQATT; CDR2 reads SNEGSKA (reference sequence). The CDR3 totals 19 residues. V shed 2 bases and J shed 3 bases, with 28 bases lying between them. The chain's CDR3 is CSARLPLGSQGQSDYGYTF. The CDR3 region has the DNA TGCAGTGCTAGATTACCCCTCGGGTCTCAGGGGCAATCGGACTATGGCTACACCTTC.

This clonotype was observed a few times. V is TRBV4-2 and J is TRBJ1-3; D is uncertain. Trimming shortened V by 0 bases and J by 9 bases, and 12 bases separated the two germline ends. CDR1 is LGHNA, CDR2 YNFKEQ, per germline. CDR3 size: 14 residues. The CDR3 spells CASSQEKDLVTIYF. CDR3 in DNA: TGTGCCAGCAGCCAAGAAAAGGATCTTGTCACCATATATTTT.

This clonotype was seen a handful of times. The chain employs TRBV9 and TRBJ2-7, with unresolved D. Trimming removed 0 bases from V and 5 bases from J, with 9 bases in between. The CDR3 has 13 amino acids. In germline, CDR1 is SGDLS, CDR2 YYNGEE. The CDR3 bases are TGTGCCAGCAGCGTAGCTCGGACGGACGAGCAGTACTTC. Translating it yields CASSVARTDEQYF.

Ten or more counts support this clonotype. This chain uses TRBV7-9 with TRBJ2-1, with D perhaps TRBD1 (5 bases). The CDR3 runs 13 residues. V lost 3 bases, J lost 5 bases, and 8 bases lay in between. Germline V gene sequence: CDR1 SEHNR, CDR2 FQNEAQ (reference sequence). CDR3 residues: CASSFWGDNEQFF. CDR3 nucleotides: TGTGCCAGCAGCTTTTGGGGCGACAATGAGCAGTTCTTC.

The rearrangement links TRBV3-1 to TRBJ2-2; no clear D. V shed 3 bases and J shed 4 bases, with 9 bases lying between them. CDR1 and CDR2 (germline): LGHDT, YNNKEL (reference sequence). There are 14 residues in the CDR3. Here the CDR3 DNA reads TGTGCCAGCAGCCAGGGCCTTGGCACCGGGGAGCTGTTTTTT. It translates to CASSQGLGTGELFF.

The sample holds a few counts of this clonotype. This rearrangement joins TRBV4-2 to TRBJ2-1, with D perhaps matching TRBD1 or TRBD2 (6 bases each). The CDR3 sequence is 18 residues long. Trimming stripped 6 bases from V and 1 base from J, with 22 bases between. From germline, CDR1 is LGHNA and CDR2 YNFKEQ. CDR3 bases: TGTGCCAGCAGATACACCCCCTCGAGGGGGAGGTCCTACAATGAGCAGTTCTTC. Protein product: CASRYTPSRGRSYNEQFF.

This clonotype was counted only a few times. J is TRBJ2-1 and V is TRBV29-1; D ambiguous. Germline loops: CDR1 SQVTM, CDR2 ANQGSEA. This CDR3 has 14 amino acids. Trimming took 0 bases from V and 3 from J, leaving 9 bases between them. The CDR3 is CSVEEALLYNEQFF. For the CDR3, the DNA is TGCAGCGTTGAAGAAGCGCTACTCTACAATGAGCAGTTCTTC.

This rearrangement joins TRBV28 to TRBJ2-5; D is perhaps TRBD1 or TRBD2 (5 bases each). The CDR3 spans 15 residues. Germline V CDR1 and CDR2: MDHEN, SYDVKM. The V end was cut by 9 bases, the J end by 11 bases, with 28 bases between. CDR3 sequence: CASTTGQGLVSEQYF. In DNA, the CDR3 is TGTGCCAGTACGACGGGGCAGGGCTTGGTGTCTGAGCAGTACTTC.